The text below deals with one TCR beta chain. The antigen remains undetermined. This sample is part of a study of breast tumors, draining lymph nodes, adjacent tissues. Study-wide points: Tumor TCR diversity was below lymph nodes but above nontumor tissue. Compared with basal-like, luminal-like tumors shared significantly more repertoire with nontumor tissue. The data were judged consistent with most tumor T cells coming from lymph node and expanding in tumor. That most tumor T cells come from lymph nodes remained unproven.

Each CDR3 protein gets one entry after TCRdb re-called the multiplex PCR reads with MiXCR. The repertoire holds about 24,000 distinct CDR3 sequences, roughly three quarters seen once, with about a quarter in the top ten. V shed 0 bases and J shed 1 base, with 11 bases lying between them. The CDR3 contains 16 residues. Sequencing used tumor-adjacent breast tissue. The chain recombines TRBV12-3 or TRBV12-4 with TRBJ2-3; tentative D call: TRBD1 (5 bases). The clonotype comes from a female donor with breast cancer. Some clones in this sample may be carry-over from other donors' samples. CDR3 amino acids: CASSLAGRAGTDTQYF. In DNA form, the CDR3 reads TGTGCCAGCAGTTTAGCGGGCAGGGCCGGCACAGATACGCAGTATTTT.